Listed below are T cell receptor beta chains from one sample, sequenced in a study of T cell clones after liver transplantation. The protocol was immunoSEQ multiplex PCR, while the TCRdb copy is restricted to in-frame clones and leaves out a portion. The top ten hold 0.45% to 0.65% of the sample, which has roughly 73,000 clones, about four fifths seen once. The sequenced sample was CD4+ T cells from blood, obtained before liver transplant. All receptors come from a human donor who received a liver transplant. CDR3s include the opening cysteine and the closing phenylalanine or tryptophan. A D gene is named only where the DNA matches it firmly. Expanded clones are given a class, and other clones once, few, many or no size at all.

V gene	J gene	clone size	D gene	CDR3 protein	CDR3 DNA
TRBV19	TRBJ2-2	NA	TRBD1	CATSTIPGTANTGELFF	TGTGCCACTTCAACCATTCCCGGGACAGCGAACACCGGGGAGCTGTTTTTT
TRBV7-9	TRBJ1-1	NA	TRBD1	CASSYPGTGNTEAFF	TGTGCCAGCAGTTACCCCGGGACAGGGAATACTGAAGCTTTCTTT
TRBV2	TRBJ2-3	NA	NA	CASSANGLETDTQYF	TGTGCCAGCAGTGCTAACGGGCTTGAAACAGATACGCAGTATTTT
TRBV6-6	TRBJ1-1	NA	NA	CASSPNRAAFF	TGTGCCAGCAGTCCCAATAGGGCGGCTTTCTTT
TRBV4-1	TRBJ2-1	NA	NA	CASSQAQGTTRFRNEQFF	TGCGCCAGCAGCCAAGCCCAGGGGACTACCAGATTCCGGAATGAGCAGTTCTTC
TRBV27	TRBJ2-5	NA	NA	CASSLYPHQETQYF	TGTGCCAGCAGTTTATATCCACACCAAGAGACCCAGTACTTC
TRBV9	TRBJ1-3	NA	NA	CASSVQEGNTIYF	TGTGCCAGCAGCGTCCAGGAGGGAAACACCATATATTTT
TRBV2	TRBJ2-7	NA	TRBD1	CASRFGQGLSYEQYF	TGTGCCAGCAGGTTCGGACAGGGCCTCTCCTACGAGCAGTACTTC
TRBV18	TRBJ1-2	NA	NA	CASSTRGEAGSYGYTF	TGTGCCAGCTCAACCCGAGGCGAGGCTGGTAGCTATGGCTACACCTTC
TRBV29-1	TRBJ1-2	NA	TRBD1	CSVEHSGDRGYGYTF	TGCAGCGTTGAACACTCGGGGGACAGGGGCTATGGCTACACCTTC
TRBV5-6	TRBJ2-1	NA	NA	CASSPLGAEGYNEQFF	TGTGCCAGCAGCCCGCTTGGGGCAGAAGGCTACAATGAGCAGTTCTTC
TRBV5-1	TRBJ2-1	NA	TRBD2	CASSLGRLAGDNEQFF	TGCGCCAGCAGCTTGGGCCGACTAGCGGGAGATAATGAGCAGTTCTTC
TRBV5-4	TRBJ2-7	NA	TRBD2	CASSLGLASNEQYF	TGTGCCAGCAGCTTGGGACTAGCCTCCAACGAGCAGTACTTC
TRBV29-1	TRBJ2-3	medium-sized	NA	CSVAYQGTDTQYF	TGCAGCGTCGCATACCAGGGTACAGATACGCAGTATTTT
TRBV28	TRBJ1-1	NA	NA	CASSRDRRPFF	TGTGCCAGCAGTCGAGACAGGAGGCCTTTCTTT
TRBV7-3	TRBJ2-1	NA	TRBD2	CASSLTREGNNEQFF	TGTGCCAGCAGCTTAACGCGGGAGGGGAACAATGAGCAGTTCTTC
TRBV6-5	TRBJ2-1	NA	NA	CASSRSWNEQFF	TGTGCCAGCAGTCGTAGCTGGAATGAGCAGTTCTTC
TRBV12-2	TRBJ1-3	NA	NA	CASRLTPPGAGNTIYF	TGTGCAAGTCGCCTGACCCCCCCGGGAGCGGGAAACACCATATATTTT
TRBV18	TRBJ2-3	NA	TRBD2	CASSPRVEGTTHTQYF	TGTGCCAGCTCACCACGGGTTGAAGGGACTACCCATACGCAGTATTTT
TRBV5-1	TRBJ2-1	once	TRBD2	CASSARTSGKNNEQFF	TGCGCCAGCAGCGCACGGACTAGCGGGAAAAACAATGAGCAGTTCTTC
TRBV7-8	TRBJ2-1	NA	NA	CASSLEAGSVNEQFF	TGTGCCAGCAGCTTAGAGGCGGGGTCGGTAAATGAGCAGTTCTTC
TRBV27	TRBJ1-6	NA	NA	CASSLSGIAYNSPLHF	TGTGCCAGCAGTTTATCGGGAATCGCCTATAATTCACCCCTCCACTTT
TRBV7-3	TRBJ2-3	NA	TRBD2	CASSLIPAGGSSTDTQYF	TGTGCCAGCAGCTTAATTCCGGCGGGAGGCTCTAGCACAGATACGCAGTATTTT